Listed below are T cell receptor beta chains from one sample, sequenced in a study of T cell repertoires in cytomegalovirus infection. Each CDR3 protein gets one entry after TCRdb re-called the reads with MiXCR. Of 54,000 or so distinct CDR3 sequences in the sample, roughly 32% were seen once. For these receptors, no antigen is known. Sequenced input: PBMCs, sequenced either directly or after in vitro stimulation (not recorded which). All receptors come from a human donor in good health (CMV status not recorded). Some clones in this sample may be carry-over from other donors' samples. Each CDR3 is given with its conserved first and last residue. The D gene is left open where the match is weak. Rows give clone size only sometimes, using once, few, many, or a class for an expanded clone.

V,J,D,length,size,CDR3,DNA
TRBV19,TRBJ2-5,NA,14,NA,CASSPDRRGLAQYF,TGTGCCAGTAGTCCCGACCGGAGGGGCTTGGCCCAGTACTTC
TRBV10-3,TRBJ2-7,TRBD1,14,NA,CATSGTGGGYEQYF,TGTGCCACCTCCGGGACAGGGGGCGGGTACGAGCAGTACTTC
TRBV7-6,TRBJ2-1,NA,14,NA,CASVSVSSYNEQFF,TGTGCCAGCGTCAGCGTTAGCTCCTACAATGAGCAGTTCTTC
TRBV2,TRBJ1-2,NA,14,NA,CASSTGQLYYGYTF,TGTGCCAGCAGCACAGGTCAACTTTACTATGGCTACACCTTC
TRBV10-3,TRBJ2-7,NA,14,few,CAISVQGSGLEQYF,TGTGCCATCAGTGTGCAGGGCTCCGGGCTCGAGCAGTACTTC
TRBV28,TRBJ1-1,NA,13,few,CASSFDGFTEAFF,TGTGCCAGCAGTTTCGATGGATTCACTGAAGCTTTCTTT
TRBV6-1,TRBJ2-2,TRBD1,15,few,CASSEAGQVGGELFF,TGTGCCAGCAGTGAAGCTGGACAGGTGGGCGGGGAGCTGTTTTTT
TRBV5-1,TRBJ1-1,NA,15,few,CASSLGQYHGTEAFF,TGCGCCAGCAGCTTGGGACAGTACCATGGCACTGAAGCTTTCTTT
TRBV10-3,TRBJ1-3,NA,14,few,CAISETISGNTIYF,TGTGCCATCAGTGAGACAATCTCTGGAAACACCATATATTTT
TRBV20-1,TRBJ2-7,NA,17,many,CSARYALGLTPPDEQYF,TGCAGTGCTAGATATGCTCTCGGGCTTACCCCCCCCGACGAGCAGTACTTC
TRBV4-1,TRBJ2-5,TRBD1,15,NA,CASSQEGQAPETQYF,TGCGCCAGCAGCCAAGAAGGACAGGCCCCAGAGACCCAGTACTTC
TRBV12-3/TRBV12-4,TRBJ2-7,TRBD1,14,once,CASSLRQGLHEQYF,TGTGCCAGCAGTTTAAGACAGGGGCTCCACGAGCAGTACTTC
TRBV6-8,TRBJ2-1,NA,11,many,CASSKYNEQFF,TGTGCCAGCAGTAAGTACAATGAGCAGTTCTTC
TRBV18,TRBJ2-5,NA,17,NA,CASSTRTPGGAGETQYF,TGTGCCAGCTCAACCCGAACCCCGGGGGGCGCAGGGGAGACCCAGTACTTC
TRBV6-6,TRBJ1-5,NA,13,NA,CASSLKGQQPQHF,TGTGCCAGCAGTTTAAAGGGTCAACAGCCCCAGCATTTT
TRBV7-8,TRBJ2-1,NA,13,NA,CASSSVQGIRQFF,TGTGCCAGCAGCTCCGTCCAGGGTATAAGGCAGTTCTTC
TRBV5-5,TRBJ2-1,TRBD2,16,NA,CASSPFLAGAYNEQFF,TGTGCCAGCAGCCCATTCCTAGCGGGGGCCTACAATGAGCAGTTCTTC
TRBV6-1,TRBJ1-5,NA,13,many,CASSKNGVLAQHF,TGTGCCAGCAGCAAGAACGGGGTCTTAGCCCAGCATTTT
TRBV7-9,TRBJ2-2,TRBD2,17,few,CASSLNSGRAYTGELFF,TGTGCCAGCAGCTTAAATAGCGGGAGGGCCTACACCGGGGAGCTGTTTTTT
TRBV15,TRBJ1-4,NA,16,NA,CATSGTGGAGNEKLFF,TGTGCCACCAGCGGCACTGGGGGGGCCGGTAATGAAAAACTGTTTTTT
TRBV4-1,TRBJ1-2,TRBD1,13,NA,CASSPPGGYGYTF,TGCGCCAGCAGCCCCCCAGGGGGCTATGGCTACACCTTC
TRBV7-9,TRBJ1-1,NA,14,NA,CASSFGTPNTEAFF,TGTGCCAGCAGCTTCGGGACACCGAACACTGAAGCTTTCTTT
TRBV29-1,TRBJ2-2,NA,10,NA,CSAYTGELFF,TGCAGCGCTTACACCGGGGAGCTGTTTTTT
TRBV4-2,TRBJ1-2,TRBD1,15,NA,CASSQPLDRGEGYTF,TGTGCCAGCAGCCAACCACTCGACAGGGGAGAGGGCTACACCTTC
TRBV28,TRBJ1-2,NA,13,NA,CASSLSGFYGYTF,TGTGCCAGCAGTTTATCAGGGTTCTATGGCTACACCTTC
TRBV7-2,TRBJ1-5,TRBD1,15,few,CASSLEDRANQPQHF,TGTGCCAGCAGCTTAGAGGACAGGGCGAATCAGCCCCAGCATTTT
TRBV20-1,TRBJ2-1,TRBD2,15,many,CSARAPASGTNEQFF,TGCAGTGCTAGAGCCCCGGCTAGCGGGACCAATGAGCAGTTCTTC
TRBV29-1,TRBJ2-7,NA,12,NA,CSARWASYEQYF,TGCAGCGCTCGTTGGGCCTCCTACGAGCAGTACTTC
TRBV7-2,TRBJ2-6,TRBD2,17,NA,CASSLSFGGAGANVLTF,TGTGCCAGCAGCTTATCTTTCGGGGGGGCCGGGGCCAACGTCCTGACTTTC
TRBV20-1,TRBJ2-7,NA,12,NA,CSAREDSYEQYF,TGCAGTGCTAGAGAGGACAGCTACGAGCAGTACTTC
TRBV7-2,TRBJ1-2,TRBD1,13,NA,CASSSPDRGGYTF,TGTGCCAGCAGTTCGCCCGACAGGGGTGGCTACACCTTC
TRBV19,TRBJ1-4,NA,14,few,CASSMNGLNEKLFF,TGTGCCAGTAGTATGAACGGACTTAATGAAAAACTGTTTTTT
TRBV6-5,TRBJ2-7,NA,17,NA,CASSYRSGVSISYEQYF,TGTGCCAGCAGTTACCGCTCGGGCGTAAGCATCTCCTACGAGCAGTACTTC
TRBV7-2,TRBJ2-3,NA,14,many,CASSPALGTDTQYF,TGTGCCAGCAGCCCGGCTTTGGGCACAGATACGCAGTATTTT
TRBV5-6,TRBJ2-1,NA,17,NA,CASSGIQRYTHYNEQFF,TGTGCCAGCAGTGGGATACAGAGATATACACACTACAATGAGCAGTTCTTC
TRBV7-4,TRBJ2-7,NA,14,NA,CASSRTKRTDEQYF,TGTGCCAGCAGCCGAACCAAAAGGACCGACGAGCAGTACTTC
TRBV6-6,TRBJ2-1,TRBD2,19,few,CASSYRRLAGERSYNEQFF,TGTGCCAGCAGTTACAGGAGACTAGCGGGAGAAAGGTCCTACAATGAGCAGTTCTTC
TRBV10-2,TRBJ2-7,NA,15,medium-sized,CASSESSTTSYEQYF,TGCGCCAGCAGTGAGTCGTCGACTACATCCTACGAGCAGTACTTC
TRBV14,TRBJ2-1,NA,15,NA,CASSQVPGANNEQFF,TGTGCCAGCAGCCAAGTGCCGGGGGCCAACAATGAGCAGTTCTTC
TRBV10-3,TRBJ2-3,NA,14,few,CAISARSSTDTQYF,TGTGCCATCAGTGCGCGGTCATCCACAGATACGCAGTATTTT
TRBV7-1,TRBJ2-3,TRBD2,13,NA,CASSPRGGDTQYF,TGTGCCAGCAGCCCACGGGGGGGAGATACGCAGTATTTT
TRBV2,TRBJ1-1,NA,11,NA,CASTLNTEAFF,TGTGCCAGCACCCTCAACACTGAAGCTTTCTTT
TRBV6-1,TRBJ1-6,TRBD1,16,NA,CASSEVAGQGYSPLHF,TGTGCCAGCAGTGAAGTTGCGGGACAGGGATATTCACCCCTCCACTTT
TRBV6-2/TRBV6-3,TRBJ2-2,TRBD2,19,few,CASSSTPWVAGTNTGELFF,TGTGCCAGCAGTTCCACCCCTTGGGTAGCGGGGACCAACACCGGGGAGCTGTTTTTT
TRBV7-9,TRBJ1-6,NA,14,NA,CASSLLGYNSPLHF,TGTGCCAGCAGCTTATTGGGCTATAATTCACCCCTCCACTTT
TRBV20-1,TRBJ2-5,TRBD2,15,NA,CSAQLAGANQETQYF,TGCAGTGCCCAACTAGCGGGGGCCAACCAAGAGACCCAGTACTTC
TRBV6-2/TRBV6-3,TRBJ2-1,NA,17,few,CASSYLGPTTSYNEQFF,TGTGCCAGCAGTTACCTCGGTCCGACGACCTCCTACAATGAGCAGTTCTTC
TRBV11-2,TRBJ2-3,TRBD1,14,NA,CASSFNRGTDTQYF,TGTGCCAGCAGCTTCAACAGGGGGACAGATACGCAGTATTTT